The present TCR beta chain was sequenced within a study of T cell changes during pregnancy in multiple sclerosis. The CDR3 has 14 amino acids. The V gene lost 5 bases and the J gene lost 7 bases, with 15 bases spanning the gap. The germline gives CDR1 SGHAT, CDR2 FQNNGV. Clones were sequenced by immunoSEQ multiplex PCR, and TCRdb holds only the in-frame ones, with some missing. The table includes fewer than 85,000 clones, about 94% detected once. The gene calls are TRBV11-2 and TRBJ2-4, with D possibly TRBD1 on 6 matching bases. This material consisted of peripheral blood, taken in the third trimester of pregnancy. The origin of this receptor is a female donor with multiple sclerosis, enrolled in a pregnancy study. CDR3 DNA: TGTGCCAGCAGCGCCCCAGGGGTCAGGAACATTCAGTACTTC. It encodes CASSAPGVRNIQYF.